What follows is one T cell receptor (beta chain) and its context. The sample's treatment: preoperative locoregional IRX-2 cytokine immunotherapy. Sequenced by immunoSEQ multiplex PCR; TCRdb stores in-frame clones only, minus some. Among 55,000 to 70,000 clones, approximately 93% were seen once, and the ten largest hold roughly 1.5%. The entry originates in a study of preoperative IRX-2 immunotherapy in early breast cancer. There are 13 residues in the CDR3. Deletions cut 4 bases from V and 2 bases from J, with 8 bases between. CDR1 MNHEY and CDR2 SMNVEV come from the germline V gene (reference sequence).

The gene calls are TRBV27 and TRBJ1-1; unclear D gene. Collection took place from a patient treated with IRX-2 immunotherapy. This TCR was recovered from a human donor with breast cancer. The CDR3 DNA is TGTGCCAGCAGTTGGTCTGCAAACACTGAAGCTTTCTTT. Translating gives CASSWSANTEAFF.